The 13 T cell receptor beta chains below all came from one sample that was sequenced in a study of T-cell reconstitution after alpha-beta-depleted transplantation in children. The library targeted TCRbeta and was prepared with unique molecular identifiers. MiXCR was run by TCRdb on the PCR reads, yielding one entry per CDR3 protein. The data hold 250,000 to 350,000 distinct CDR3 sequences, with 9.9% observed a single time. Sequencing was performed on PBMCs from the stem cell graft donor, taken from the stem cell graft. The receptors shown here come from a human donor who donated a stem cell graft to a child with SCID.

This chain uses TRBV7-9 with TRBJ2-7; the D is unclear. Trimming removed 5 bases from V and 0 bases from J, with 14 bases in between. This CDR3 is 15 amino acids long. In germline, CDR1 is SEHNR, CDR2 FQNEAQ (reference sequence). CDR3 DNA: TGTGCCAGCAGCCCGGATTGGGCCACCTCCTACGAGCAGTACTTC. Translation: CASSPDWATSYEQYF.

This clonotype was counted only a few times. The chain carries TRBV20-1 and TRBJ1-4; possibly TRBD1 for D (6 bases). Germline values: CDR1 DFQATT, CDR2 SNEGSKA (reference sequence). The CDR3 totals 15 residues. V was clipped by 1 base and J by 7 bases, with 16 bases between them. The CDR3 sequence is CSARVPGTKLEKLFF. The CDR3 DNA reads as TGCAGTGCTAGAGTTCCCGGGACAAAACTTGAAAAACTGTTTTTT.

This clonotype occurred many times. This chain uses TRBV12-3 or TRBV12-4 with TRBJ1-5, with 8 bases lining up with TRBD1. This CDR3 comprises 14 residues. J lost 9 bases, V lost 5 bases, and 9 bases had no gene match. The CDR3 sequence is CASSVGDRLRPQHF. The CDR3 bases are TGTGCCAGCAGTGTAGGGGACAGGCTCCGGCCCCAGCATTTT.

V usage is TRBV20-1 and J usage is TRBJ2-3; 10 bases map to TRBD2. The germline V gene encodes CDR1 DFQATT and CDR2 SNEGSKA (reference sequence). The CDR3 contains 16 residues. V lost 1 base, J lost 2 bases, and 6 bases stayed unmatched. CDR3 nucleotide sequence: TGCAGTGCTAGAGTTAGCGGGGGGACGAACACAGATACGCAGTATTTT. It translates to CSARVSGGTNTDTQYF.

This chain connects TRBV7-2 to TRBJ2-1, with TRBD1 identical over 9 bases. Germline V CDR1 and CDR2: SGHTA, FQGNSA. With V trimmed by 6 bases and J by 6 bases, 3 bases remained unmatched. The CDR3 has 13 amino acids. In DNA, the CDR3 is TGTGCCAGCAGACTGACAGGGGGCAATGAGCAGTTCTTC. It translates to CASRLTGGNEQFF.

The V and J genes are TRBV6-6 and TRBJ1-4; the D is unclear. The CDR3 runs to 12 residues. Trimming left V 2 bases short and J 8 bases short, with 6 bases between. Looked up from germline, CDR1 is MNHNY and CDR2 is SVGAGI (reference sequence). CDR3 protein: CASSYPEEKLFF. CDR3 sequence (DNA): TGTGCCAGCAGTTACCCGGAGGAAAAACTGTTTTTT.

This clonotype has only one observation. The chain recombines TRBV4-1 with TRBJ1-5; possibly TRBD1 for D (5 bases). The germline V and J ends were trimmed by 1 base and 2 bases, with 15 bases remaining between them. Germline CDR1 is MGHRA and CDR2 is YSYEKL. This CDR3 has 17 amino acids. CDR3 amino acids: CASSQGVLGVGNQPQHF. CDR3 DNA: TGCGCCAGCAGCCAAGGGGTTCTGGGGGTTGGCAATCAGCCCCAGCATTTT.

This clonotype was picked up a small number of times. This chain joins TRBV10-1 and TRBJ2-1, with D perhaps TRBD1 or TRBD2 (6 bases each). The germline V gene has CDR1 WNHNN and CDR2 SYGVQD (reference sequence). V was clipped by 5 bases and J by 7 bases, with 9 bases between them. The CDR3 has 12 residues. In DNA, the CDR3 is TGCGCCAGCAGTAAAGGGGGGAATGAGCAGTTCTTC. It translates to CASSKGGNEQFF.

The chain combines TRBV5-1 with TRBJ2-1, with 8 bases fitting TRBD1. V lost 7 bases, J lost 7 bases, and 16 bases stayed unmatched. Germline V lookup: CDR1 SGHRS, CDR2 YFSETQ. The CDR3 contains 16 residues. CDR3 DNA: TGCGCCAGCGATAAGAGGACAGGGCAAGTTGGGAATGAGCAGTTCTTC. This codes for CASDKRTGQVGNEQFF. Full variable domain (rest looked up from reference TRBV5-1 and TRBJ2-1): KAGVTQTPRYLIKTRGQQVTLSCSPISGHRSVSWYQQTPGQGLQFLFEYFSETQRNKGNFPGRFSGRQFSNSRSEMNVSTLELGDSALYLCASDKRTGQVGNEQFFGPGTRLTVL.

The chain is built from TRBV20-1 and TRBJ2-1; D is possibly TRBD1 or TRBD2 (6 bases each). CDR1 is DFQATT and CDR2 is SNEGSKA in the germline V gene (reference sequence). The CDR3 runs to 18 residues. V was shortened by 1 base and J by 2 bases, with 21 bases between the two germline ends. In DNA form, the CDR3 reads TGCAGTGCTAGAGGTGGGACAAGGTTGGGGGGAGCCTACAATGAGCAGTTCTTC. This translates into CSARGGTRLGGAYNEQFF.

In regard to this clonotype: Sequence at one end of the junction differs from germline and may be a read error. This chain uses TRBV5-1 with TRBJ2-5; TRBD2 is a possible D gene (6 bases). There are 14 residues in the CDR3. CDR1 is SGHRS, CDR2 YFSETQ, per germline. The CDR3 is CASSSGEVQETRYF. CDR3 nucleotides: TGCGCCAGCAGCTCGGGGGAAGTCCAAGAGACCCGGTACTTC.

The DNA of the CDR3 is TGCAGCGTTGAGGGTAGAGGAGCGGGGCGTTCCTACAATGAGCAGTTCTTC. As protein: CSVEGRGAGRSYNEQFF. The chain is built from TRBV29-1 and TRBJ2-1, with 7 nucleotides matching TRBD2. This CDR3 region has 17 residues. Germline V gene lookup returns CDR1 SQVTM and CDR2 ANQGSEA. Trimming removed 3 bases from V and 1 base from J; junction bases left unmatched: 12.

This clonotype was seen repeatedly, ten times or more. This sequence joins TRBV7-2 and TRBJ2-1, with D unclear. The V end was cut by 1 base, the J end by 5 bases, with 9 bases between. The CDR3 totals 14 residues. Germline-derived CDR1 and CDR2 are SGHTA and FQGNSA. In DNA form, the CDR3 reads TGTGCCAGCAGCTTAGTGTTCCAGAACAATGAGCAGTTCTTC. This codes for CASSLVFQNNEQFF.